This T cell receptor (beta chain) is drawn from a study of shared clonotypes between healthy human individuals. The deep-level immunoSEQ assay was used. The method was immunoSEQ multiplex PCR; TCRdb's version includes in-frame clones alone and lacks a portion of them. This repertoire shows about 490,000 clones, approximately 82% found once; its top ten account for more than 10%. The V end lost 7 bases, the J end lost 5 bases, and 14 bases lay between the germline ends. Germline-derived CDR1 and CDR2 are SNHLY and FYNNEI. The CDR3 is 13 residues long. The TCR was taken from a woman aged 40 to 50 in good health. Some clones in this sample may be carry-over from other donors' samples. Material for sequencing was PBMCs. V and J are TRBV2 and TRBJ1-1, with D unclear. The CDR3 loop reads CASTRALLTEAFF. The DNA for the CDR3 is TGTGCCAGCACGCGGGCCCTCCTTACTGAAGCTTTCTTT.